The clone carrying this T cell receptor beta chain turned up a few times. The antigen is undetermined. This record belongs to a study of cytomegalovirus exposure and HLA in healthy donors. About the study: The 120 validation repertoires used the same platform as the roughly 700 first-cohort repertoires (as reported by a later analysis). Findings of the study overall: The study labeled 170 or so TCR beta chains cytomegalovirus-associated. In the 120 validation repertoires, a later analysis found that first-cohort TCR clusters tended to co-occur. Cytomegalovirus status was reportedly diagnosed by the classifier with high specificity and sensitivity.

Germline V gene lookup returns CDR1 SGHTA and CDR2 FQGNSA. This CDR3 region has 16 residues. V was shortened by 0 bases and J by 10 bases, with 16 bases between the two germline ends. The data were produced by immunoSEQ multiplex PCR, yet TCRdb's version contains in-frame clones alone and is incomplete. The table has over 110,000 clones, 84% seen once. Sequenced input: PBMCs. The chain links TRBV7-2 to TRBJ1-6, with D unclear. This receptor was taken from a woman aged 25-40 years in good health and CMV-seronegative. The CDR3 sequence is CASSLAPTPGGSPLHF. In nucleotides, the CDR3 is TGTGCCAGCAGCTTAGCCCCGACGCCTGGAGGATCACCCCTCCACTTT.